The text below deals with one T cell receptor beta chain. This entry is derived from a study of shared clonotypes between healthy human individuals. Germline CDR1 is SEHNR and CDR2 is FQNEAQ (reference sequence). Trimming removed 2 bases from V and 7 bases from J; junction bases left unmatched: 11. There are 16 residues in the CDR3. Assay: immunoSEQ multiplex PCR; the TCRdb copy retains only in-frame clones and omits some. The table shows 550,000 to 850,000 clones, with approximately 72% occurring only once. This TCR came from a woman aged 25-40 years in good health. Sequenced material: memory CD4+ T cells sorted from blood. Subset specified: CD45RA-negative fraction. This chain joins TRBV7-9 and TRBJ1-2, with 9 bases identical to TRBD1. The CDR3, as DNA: TGTGCCAGCAGCTTAACATCGTTGGACAGGGGAGGTGGCTACACCTTC. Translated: CASSLTSLDRGGGYTF.